The T cell receptor beta chain described here comes from a study of blood T cells in healthy people across ages. Study observations and caveats: Strongly correlated with naive T cell percentage was TCR beta diversity.

Sample donors were healthy Caucasian individuals that came from Russia, aged 6 to 90. Each individual donor underwent a draw of approximately 9.8 milliliters of peripheral blood. The CDR3 spans 18 residues. Germline V gene sequence: CDR1 KGHDR, CDR2 SFDVKD. Trimming removed 5 bases from V and 2 bases from J, with 21 bases in between. Note on this clonotype: No antigen is known for it.

Primed by a sample-barcoded 5' primer and a J-beta primer mix, a second PCR proceeded for 7 to 11 cycles. TCRdb used MiXCR to reprocess the 5' RACE reads, holding one entry per CDR3 protein. The table shows about 580,000 distinct CDR3 sequences, with more than 45% occurring only once. J is TRBJ2-1 and V is TRBV24-1, with D possibly matching TRBD1 (6 bases). The sequence was collected from a man older than 75 in good health. The sequenced sample consisted of blood. The CDR3 protein is CATSGWASGESAYNEQFF. The CDR3 bases are TGTGCCACCAGTGGCTGGGCCTCAGGGGAATCGGCCTACAATGAGCAGTTCTTC.